These T cell receptor beta chains were read from a single sample in a study of blood T cell repertoires in COVID-19. Data came from immunoSEQ multiplex PCR; TCRdb stores just in-frame clones and leaves some out. The sample shows a few hundred thousand clones, around 89% of them seen only once. The specimen was PBMCs or T cells enriched from blood (not recorded which). Receptors were obtained from a man aged 18 to 35 who had recovered from COVID-19. Both conserved end residues are part of each CDR3. The D gene is left open where the match is weak. Only part of the rows carry a size: once, few, many, or a class if the clone is expanded.

j_gene: TRBJ2-7; v_gene: TRBV18; abundance: once; d_gene: TRBD1; CDR3nt: TGTGCCAGCACCGGGACAGATATCTCCTACGAGCAGTACTTC; CDR3aa: CASTGTDISYEQYF
j_gene: TRBJ1-5; v_gene: TRBV2; abundance: -; d_gene: -; CDR3nt: TGTGCCAGCATCCAGGGGAGCAATCAGCCCCAGCATTTT; CDR3aa: CASIQGSNQPQHF
j_gene: TRBJ1-1; v_gene: TRBV27; abundance: -; d_gene: TRBD1; CDR3nt: TGTGCCAGCAGCCTTGGGACAGGGGGCAACACTGAAGCTTTCTTT; CDR3aa: CASSLGTGGNTEAFF
j_gene: TRBJ1-2; v_gene: TRBV9; abundance: once; d_gene: TRBD1; CDR3nt: TGTGCCAGCAGCGTAGAGGGACAGGCCCTCTATGGCTACACCTTC; CDR3aa: CASSVEGQALYGYTF
j_gene: TRBJ1-3; v_gene: TRBV3-1/TRBV3-2; abundance: -; d_gene: -; CDR3nt: TGTGCCAGCAGCCAATCCGGCACAGGGCTCTCTGGAAACACCATATATTTT; CDR3aa: CASSQSGTGLSGNTIYF
j_gene: TRBJ2-3; v_gene: TRBV5-1; abundance: -; d_gene: -; CDR3nt: TGCGCCAGCAGCTTGGGTAGCGGCACAGATACGCAGTATTTT; CDR3aa: CASSLGSGTDTQYF
j_gene: TRBJ2-3; v_gene: TRBV6-1; abundance: -; d_gene: -; CDR3nt: TGTGCCAGCAGTGAATTCCGCGGGAGCACAGATACGCAGTATTTT; CDR3aa: CASSEFRGSTDTQYF
j_gene: TRBJ1-2; v_gene: TRBV28; abundance: few; d_gene: -; CDR3nt: TGTGCCAGCAGTTTAGTCCGGGACAACCATGGCTACACCTTC; CDR3aa: CASSLVRDNHGYTF
j_gene: TRBJ2-2; v_gene: TRBV7-2; abundance: -; d_gene: -; CDR3nt: TGTGCCAGCAGCTTGGACAGAGGGACCGGGGAGCTGTTTTTT; CDR3aa: CASSLDRGTGELFF
j_gene: TRBJ2-5; v_gene: TRBV9; abundance: -; d_gene: -; CDR3nt: TGTGCCAGCAGTTCCGGATTACAGGGACAAGAGACCCAGTACTTC; CDR3aa: CASSSGLQGQETQYF
j_gene: TRBJ2-7; v_gene: TRBV5-1; abundance: -; d_gene: TRBD2; CDR3nt: TGCGCCAGCAGCTCCGGAGCGGGGTCCGAGCAGTACTTC; CDR3aa: CASSSGAGSEQYF
j_gene: TRBJ2-3; v_gene: TRBV5-1; abundance: -; d_gene: TRBD2; CDR3nt: TGCGCCAGCAGCTTGTATGGTAGCGGGGGATTCACAGATACGCAGTATTTT; CDR3aa: CASSLYGSGGFTDTQYF
j_gene: TRBJ2-1; v_gene: TRBV9; abundance: -; d_gene: -; CDR3nt: TGTGCCAGCAGCGGGATTCAGGGCGACTCCTACAATGAGCAGTTCTTC; CDR3aa: CASSGIQGDSYNEQFF
j_gene: TRBJ1-2; v_gene: TRBV27; abundance: once; d_gene: -; CDR3nt: TGTGCCAGCAGTTACAGGGATCGCCGTGGCTACACCTTC; CDR3aa: CASSYRDRRGYTF
j_gene: TRBJ1-6; v_gene: TRBV30; abundance: once; d_gene: TRBD1; CDR3nt: TGTGCCTGGAGTGTACGCTCAGGGGGTATAATCTATAATTCACCCCTCCACTTT; CDR3aa: CAWSVRSGGIIYNSPLHF
j_gene: TRBJ1-3; v_gene: TRBV3-1/TRBV3-2; abundance: few; d_gene: -; CDR3nt: TGTGCCAGCAGCTCTCCGGCTAGCGGAAACACCATATATTTT; CDR3aa: CASSSPASGNTIYF
j_gene: TRBJ2-6; v_gene: TRBV9; abundance: -; d_gene: TRBD1; CDR3nt: TGTGCCAGCAGCGTAGGTTTCAGGACAGGGGCCTCTGGGGCCAACGTCCTGACTTTC; CDR3aa: CASSVGFRTGASGANVLTF
j_gene: TRBJ2-5; v_gene: TRBV24-1; abundance: -; d_gene: -; CDR3nt: TGTGCCGTCGGCCAGGGAGAGACCCAGTACTTC; CDR3aa: CAVGQGETQYF
j_gene: TRBJ2-2; v_gene: TRBV6-4; abundance: -; d_gene: TRBD2; CDR3nt: TGTGCCAGCAGTGAGCGGGGGGACACCGGGGAGCTGTTTTTT; CDR3aa: CASSERGDTGELFF
j_gene: TRBJ2-1; v_gene: TRBV19; abundance: -; d_gene: TRBD2; CDR3nt: TGTGCCAGTAGCAACTTCCCGGGACTAGAGGCCAGGGGGCAGTTCTTC; CDR3aa: CASSNFPGLEARGQFF
j_gene: TRBJ1-5; v_gene: TRBV28; abundance: -; d_gene: -; CDR3nt: TGTGCCAGCAGTTTTCCCGACAGACAAAATCAGCCCCAGCATTTT; CDR3aa: CASSFPDRQNQPQHF
j_gene: TRBJ1-5; v_gene: TRBV6-5; abundance: few; d_gene: TRBD1; CDR3nt: TGTGCCAGCGGACAGGGGAGCAATCAGCCCCAGCATTTT; CDR3aa: CASGQGSNQPQHF
j_gene: TRBJ1-2; v_gene: TRBV3-1/TRBV3-2; abundance: -; d_gene: -; CDR3nt: TGTGCCAGCAGCCAAGGGGGCACTTGGGGGGGCCAGAACGATGGCTACACCTTC; CDR3aa: CASSQGGTWGGQNDGYTF
j_gene: TRBJ2-3; v_gene: TRBV6-5; abundance: -; d_gene: -; CDR3nt: TGTGCCAGCAGTTACGCGGGTACAATCACAGATACGCAGTATTTT; CDR3aa: CASSYAGTITDTQYF
j_gene: TRBJ2-1; v_gene: TRBV7-3; abundance: -; d_gene: TRBD2; CDR3nt: TGTGCCAGCAGCTCGGGACTAGCGGGGACCCGGGACAGATTCAATGAGCAGTTCTTC; CDR3aa: CASSSGLAGTRDRFNEQFF
j_gene: TRBJ1-5; v_gene: TRBV30; abundance: -; d_gene: -; CDR3nt: TGTGCCTGGAGTGTATCGGGTCTTTGGAGCAATCAGCCCCAGCATTTT; CDR3aa: CAWSVSGLWSNQPQHF